Listed below are T cell receptor beta chains from one sample, sequenced in a study of CD8 T cells in ankylosing spondylitis. TCRdb reanalysed the 5' RACE reads using MiXCR and keeps one entry per CDR3 protein. The sample carries around 220,000 distinct CDR3 sequences, around 18% recorded once. The sequenced sample consisted of blood, either unsorted or a sorted T cell fraction (not recorded which). These receptors all come from a male donor with ankylosing spondylitis. Each CDR3 is given with its conserved first and last residue. A D gene is named only where the DNA matches it firmly. Some rows have no size entry. The others give once, few or many, or a class for an expanded clone.

J: TRBJ2-7
D: TRBD1
V: TRBV12-3/TRBV12-4
length: 14
size: many
CDR3: CASSPGTGYYEQYF
DNA: TGTGCCAGCAGTCCAGGGACAGGTTACTACGAGCAGTACTTC

J: TRBJ2-3
D: -
V: TRBV12-3/TRBV12-4
length: 15
size: few
CDR3: CASSPLGPPPDTQYF
DNA: TGTGCCAGCAGTCCCCTGGGCCCCCCTCCAGATACGCAGTATTTT

J: TRBJ2-7
D: TRBD2
V: TRBV27
length: 14
size: many
CDR3: CASSPGRVSYEQYF
DNA: TGTGCCAGCAGCCCAGGGAGGGTATCGTACGAGCAGTACTTC

J: TRBJ2-1
D: -
V: TRBV7-8
length: 16
size: few
CDR3: CASGPRAGSSYNEQFF
DNA: TGTGCCAGCGGCCCGAGGGCGGGAAGCTCCTACAATGAGCAGTTCTTC

J: TRBJ1-1
D: -
V: TRBV4-1
length: 15
size: -
CDR3: CASSQEPAPNTEAFF
DNA: TGCGCCAGCAGCCAAGAACCCGCACCGAACACTGAAGCTTTCTTT

J: TRBJ2-1
D: -
V: TRBV21-1
length: 15
size: -
CDR3: CASSRTPRRGGEQFF
DNA: TGTGCCAGCAGTAGAACGCCTAGACGAGGCGGCGAGCAGTTCTTC

J: TRBJ2-7
D: -
V: TRBV20-1
length: 11
size: few
CDR3: CSASEGYEQYF
DNA: TGCAGTGCTAGTGAAGGCTACGAGCAGTACTTC

J: TRBJ2-5
D: -
V: TRBV12-3/TRBV12-4
length: 12
size: few
CDR3: CASSSERETQYF
DNA: TGTGCCAGCAGCTCAGAGAGGGAGACCCAGTACTTC

J: TRBJ1-1
D: TRBD1
V: TRBV3-1
length: 17
size: -
CDR3: CASSQTAGQGMNTEAFF
DNA: TGTGCCAGCAGCCAGACGGCGGGACAGGGGATGAACACTGAAGCTTTCTTT

J: TRBJ2-1
D: -
V: TRBV18
length: 14
size: -
CDR3: CASSPTDFYNEQFF
DNA: TGTGCCAGCTCACCCACGGACTTCTACAATGAGCAGTTCTTC

J: TRBJ1-5
D: -
V: TRBV27
length: 14
size: -
CDR3: CASRKGGAFQPQHF
DNA: TGTGCCAGCAGGAAGGGGGGCGCGTTTCAGCCCCAGCATTTT

J: TRBJ2-3
D: TRBD2
V: TRBV7-9
length: 17
size: -
CDR3: CASSFSNSGGLTDTQYF
DNA: TGTGCCAGCAGCTTTAGCAATAGCGGGGGACTCACAGATACGCAGTATTTT

J: TRBJ2-7
D: -
V: TRBV30
length: 13
size: -
CDR3: CAWSVMEGYEQYF
DNA: TGTGCCTGGAGTGTAATGGAGGGGTACGAGCAGTACTTC

J: TRBJ1-5
D: TRBD1
V: TRBV20-1
length: 15
size: -
CDR3: CSARDLRGPGQPQHF
DNA: TGCAGTGCTAGAGATCTTAGGGGGCCGGGGCAGCCCCAGCATTTT

J: TRBJ1-1
D: TRBD1
V: TRBV7-3
length: 14
size: -
CDR3: CASSATGVDTEAFF
DNA: TGTGCCAGCAGCGCGACAGGGGTCGACACTGAAGCTTTCTTT

J: TRBJ1-1
D: -
V: TRBV4-1
length: 16
size: -
CDR3: CASSQVSGRGDTEAFF
DNA: TGCGCCAGCAGCCAAGTTTCCGGCAGGGGCGACACTGAAGCTTTCTTT

J: TRBJ2-3
D: TRBD1
V: TRBV6-1
length: 17
size: few
CDR3: CASSTPGQGFSPDTQYF
DNA: TGTGCCAGCAGTACCCCGGGACAGGGTTTCAGCCCAGATACGCAGTATTTT

J: TRBJ2-2
D: -
V: TRBV28
length: 15
size: many
CDR3: CASSFVGASTGELFF
DNA: TGTGCCAGCAGTTTTGTTGGGGCTAGTACCGGGGAGCTGTTTTTT

J: TRBJ2-1
D: -
V: TRBV6-6
length: 12
size: -
CDR3: CASSARQDLQFF
DNA: TGTGCCAGCAGCGCCAGACAGGACCTGCAGTTCTTC

J: TRBJ2-7
D: -
V: TRBV6-4
length: 13
size: -
CDR3: CASSVFAGYEQYF
DNA: TGTGCCAGCAGTGTGTTCGCGGGGTACGAGCAGTACTTC

J: TRBJ1-1
D: -
V: TRBV7-3
length: 13
size: few
CDR3: CASSSDSHNEAFF
DNA: TGTGCCAGCAGCTCAGACAGCCACAATGAAGCTTTCTTT

J: TRBJ2-5
D: TRBD2
V: TRBV9
length: 19
size: -
CDR3: CASSETGSLGTSGMETQYF
DNA: TGTGCCAGCAGCGAAACAGGGTCCTTGGGTACTAGCGGGATGGAGACCCAGTACTTC

J: TRBJ1-5
D: -
V: TRBV6-6
length: 13
size: -
CDR3: CASSINSNQPQHF
DNA: TGTGCCAGCAGTATCAATAGCAATCAGCCCCAGCATTTT

J: TRBJ2-1
D: -
V: TRBV7-9
length: 15
size: -
CDR3: CASSFWANSYNEQFF
DNA: TGTGCCAGCAGCTTCTGGGCGAACTCCTACAATGAGCAGTTCTTC

J: TRBJ1-5
D: -
V: TRBV4-1
length: 15
size: -
CDR3: CASSQVSGANQPQHF
DNA: TGCGCCAGCAGCCAAGTATCAGGGGCCAATCAGCCCCAGCATTTT

J: TRBJ1-2
D: -
V: TRBV4-1
length: 15
size: few
CDR3: CASSSKIDRDYGYTF
DNA: TGCGCCAGCAGCTCCAAGATCGACCGAGACTATGGCTACACCTTC

J: TRBJ2-2
D: -
V: TRBV7-9
length: 15
size: few
CDR3: CASSPPLENTGELFF
DNA: TGTGCCAGCAGCCCTCCTCTGGAGAACACCGGGGAGCTGTTTTTT

J: TRBJ2-1
D: TRBD2
V: TRBV15
length: 17
size: few
CDR3: CATSRDLGLANDNEQFF
DNA: TGTGCCACCAGCAGAGATCTGGGACTAGCAAACGATAATGAGCAGTTCTTC

J: TRBJ2-2
D: TRBD2
V: TRBV6-2/TRBV6-3
length: 18
size: -
CDR3: CASSYFHGRAVNTGELFF
DNA: TGTGCCAGCAGTTACTTCCACGGGAGGGCGGTTAACACCGGGGAGCTGTTTTTT

J: TRBJ2-3
D: -
V: TRBV11-2
length: 14
size: once
CDR3: CASSRTDDPDTQYF
DNA: TGTGCCAGCAGCCGGACAGACGATCCAGATACGCAGTATTTT

J: TRBJ1-1
D: -
V: TRBV7-9
length: 17
size: few
CDR3: CASSILPGVVENTEAFF
DNA: TGTGCCAGCAGCATACTTCCAGGGGTTGTGGAGAACACTGAAGCTTTCTTT

J: TRBJ2-1
D: TRBD2
V: TRBV9
length: 16
size: few
CDR3: CASSVDALAGGIEQFF
DNA: TGTGCCAGCAGCGTAGACGCTCTAGCGGGAGGTATTGAGCAGTTCTTC

J: TRBJ2-7
D: -
V: TRBV24-1
length: 14
size: -
CDR3: CATSDSDSYYEQYF
DNA: TGTGCCACCAGTGACTCTGACAGCTACTACGAGCAGTACTTC

J: TRBJ2-1
D: -
V: TRBV12-3/TRBV12-4
length: 14
size: few
CDR3: CASSNSLFNYEQFF
DNA: TGTGCCAGCAGTAATAGCCTTTTTAACTATGAGCAGTTCTTC

J: TRBJ2-2
D: -
V: TRBV29-1
length: 13
size: many
CDR3: CSVISGNTGELFF
DNA: TGCAGCGTTATTAGCGGGAACACCGGGGAGCTGTTTTTT

J: TRBJ2-7
D: -
V: TRBV4-3
length: 15
size: few
CDR3: CASSQDRLAPNEQYF
DNA: TGCGCCAGCAGCCAAGACCGGCTAGCGCCAAACGAGCAGTACTTC

J: TRBJ2-7
D: -
V: TRBV20-1
length: 15
size: few
CDR3: CSAGGAAVSSYEQYF
DNA: TGCAGTGCTGGGGGCGCGGCGGTGAGCTCCTACGAGCAGTACTTC

J: TRBJ2-1
D: -
V: TRBV5-6
length: 12
size: few
CDR3: CASSFPSGEQFF
DNA: TGTGCCAGCAGCTTTCCCAGCGGCGAGCAGTTCTTC

J: TRBJ2-7
D: -
V: TRBV5-6
length: 16
size: -
CDR3: CASSLESAGGTYEQYF
DNA: TGTGCCAGCAGCTTGGAATCTGCAGGGGGGACCTACGAGCAGTACTTC

J: TRBJ2-3
D: TRBD2
V: TRBV10-2
length: 16
size: -
CDR3: CASGPPELAGPDTQYF
DNA: TGCGCCAGCGGGCCCCCCGAACTAGCGGGACCAGATACGCAGTATTTT

J: TRBJ2-3
D: -
V: TRBV12-3/TRBV12-4
length: 16
size: few
CDR3: CASSYWAWGSTDTQYF
DNA: TGTGCCAGCAGTTACTGGGCGTGGGGCAGCACAGATACGCAGTATTTT

J: TRBJ2-7
D: -
V: TRBV4-3
length: 16
size: few
CDR3: CASSQDPTGPVYEQYF
DNA: TGCGCCAGCAGCCAAGATCCCACAGGGCCCGTGTACGAGCAGTACTTC

J: TRBJ2-1
D: TRBD2
V: TRBV18
length: 15
size: few
CDR3: CASSPLAGPYNEQFF
DNA: TGTGCCAGCTCACCACTAGCGGGCCCCTACAATGAGCAGTTCTTC

J: TRBJ1-5
D: -
V: TRBV5-5
length: 14
size: -
CDR3: CASSPDGGNQPQHF
DNA: TGTGCCAGCAGCCCGGACGGGGGAAATCAGCCCCAGCATTTT

J: TRBJ2-7
D: -
V: TRBV12-3/TRBV12-4
length: 14
size: few
CDR3: CARPFLGEAYEQYF
DNA: TGTGCCAGGCCCTTTTTGGGGGAGGCCTACGAGCAGTACTTC

J: TRBJ2-3
D: -
V: TRBV7-3
length: 15
size: many
CDR3: CASSLVGGSTDTQYF
DNA: TGTGCCAGCAGCTTAGTAGGAGGGAGCACAGATACGCAGTATTTT

J: TRBJ2-7
D: -
V: TRBV5-5
length: 14
size: -
CDR3: CASSFDRGSYEQYF
DNA: TGTGCCAGCAGCTTTGACAGAGGATCTTACGAGCAGTACTTC

J: TRBJ1-5
D: -
V: TRBV30
length: 13
size: -
CDR3: CAWSVLSDQPQHF
DNA: TGTGCCTGGAGTGTACTTTCCGATCAGCCCCAGCATTTT

J: TRBJ2-7
D: -
V: TRBV12-3/TRBV12-4
length: 14
size: few
CDR3: CASSFLGVGYEQYF
DNA: TGTGCCAGCAGTTTTTTGGGGGTGGGCTACGAGCAGTACTTC

J: TRBJ2-5
D: -
V: TRBV10-2
length: 12
size: -
CDR3: CASSEGGEREYF
DNA: TGCGCCAGCAGTGAGGGTGGAGAACGCGAGTACTTC

J: TRBJ2-7
D: -
V: TRBV19
length: 16
size: -
CDR3: CASTPKGQENPYEQYF
DNA: TGTGCCAGTACCCCCAAAGGGCAGGAAAATCCGTACGAGCAGTACTTC

J: TRBJ1-1
D: -
V: TRBV30
length: 12
size: -
CDR3: CAWSVLPPEAFF
DNA: TGTGCCTGGAGTGTTCTACCCCCTGAAGCTTTCTTT

J: TRBJ2-7
D: TRBD2
V: TRBV4-1
length: 15
size: few
CDR3: CASSQKTSGSYEQYF
DNA: TGCGCCAGCAGCCAAAAGACTAGCGGGAGTTACGAGCAGTACTTC

J: TRBJ1-1
D: TRBD1
V: TRBV6-1
length: 18
size: -
CDR3: CASSPGTGGGTLNTEAFF
DNA: TGTGCCAGCAGTCCCGGGACAGGGGGCGGCACTCTGAACACTGAAGCTTTCTTT

J: TRBJ2-3
D: TRBD2
V: TRBV11-2
length: 16
size: -
CDR3: CASSPLLAGVSDTQYF
DNA: TGTGCCAGCAGCCCCCTGCTAGCGGGAGTGTCCGATACGCAGTATTTT

J: TRBJ2-5
D: -
V: TRBV6-5
length: 12
size: -
CDR3: CASSWNGETQYF
DNA: TGTGCCAGCAGCTGGAACGGCGAGACCCAGTACTTC

J: TRBJ2-1
D: TRBD2
V: TRBV3-1
length: 17
size: few
CDR3: CASSQAVGRALYNEQFF
DNA: TGTGCCAGCAGCCAAGCCGTCGGGAGGGCCCTCTACAATGAGCAGTTCTTC